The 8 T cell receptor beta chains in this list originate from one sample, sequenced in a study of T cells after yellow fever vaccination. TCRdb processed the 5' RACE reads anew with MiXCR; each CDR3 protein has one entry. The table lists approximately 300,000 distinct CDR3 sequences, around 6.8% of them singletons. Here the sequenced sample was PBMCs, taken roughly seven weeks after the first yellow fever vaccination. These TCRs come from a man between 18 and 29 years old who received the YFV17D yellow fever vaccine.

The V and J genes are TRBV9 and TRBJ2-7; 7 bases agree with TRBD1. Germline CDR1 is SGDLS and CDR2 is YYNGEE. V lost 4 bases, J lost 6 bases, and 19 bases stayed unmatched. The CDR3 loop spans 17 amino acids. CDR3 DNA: TGTGCCAGCAGCTTTCCCGGGACAGCCCCTTCTGGGGTCGAGCAGTACGTC. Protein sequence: CASSFPGTAPSGVEQYV.

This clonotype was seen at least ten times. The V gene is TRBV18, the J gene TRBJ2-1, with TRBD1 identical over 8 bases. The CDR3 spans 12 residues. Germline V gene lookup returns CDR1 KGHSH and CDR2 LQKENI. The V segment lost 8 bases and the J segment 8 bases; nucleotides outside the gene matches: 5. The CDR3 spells CASSPDRDEQFF. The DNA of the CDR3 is TGTGCCAGCAGCCCGGACAGGGATGAGCAGTTCTTC.

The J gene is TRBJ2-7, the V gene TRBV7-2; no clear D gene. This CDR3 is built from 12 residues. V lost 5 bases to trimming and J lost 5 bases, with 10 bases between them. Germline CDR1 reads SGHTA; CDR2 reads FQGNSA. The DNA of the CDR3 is TGTGCCAGCAGCCGCGAATGGGACGAGCAGTACTTC. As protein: CASSREWDEQYF.

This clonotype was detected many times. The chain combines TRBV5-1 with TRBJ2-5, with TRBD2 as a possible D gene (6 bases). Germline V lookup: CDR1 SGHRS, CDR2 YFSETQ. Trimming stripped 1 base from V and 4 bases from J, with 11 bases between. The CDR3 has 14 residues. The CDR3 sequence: CASSLKLGGETQYF. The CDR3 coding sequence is TGCGCCAGCAGCTTGAAGCTGGGGGGAGAGACCCAGTACTTC.

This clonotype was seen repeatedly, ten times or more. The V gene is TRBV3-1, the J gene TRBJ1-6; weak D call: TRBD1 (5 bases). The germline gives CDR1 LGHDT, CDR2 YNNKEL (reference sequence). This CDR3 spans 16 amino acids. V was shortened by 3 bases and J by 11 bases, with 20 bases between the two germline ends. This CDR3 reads CASSQSRDGAAAPLHF. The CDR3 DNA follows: TGTGCCAGCAGCCAGTCCCGGGACGGAGCGGCGGCACCCCTCCACTTT. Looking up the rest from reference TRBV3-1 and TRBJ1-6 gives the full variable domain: DTAVSQTPKYLVTQMGNDKSIKCEQNLGHDTMYWYKQDSKKFLKIMFSYNNKELIINETVPNRFSPKSPDKAHLNLHINSLELGDSAVYFCASSQSRDGAAAPLHFGNGTRLTVT.

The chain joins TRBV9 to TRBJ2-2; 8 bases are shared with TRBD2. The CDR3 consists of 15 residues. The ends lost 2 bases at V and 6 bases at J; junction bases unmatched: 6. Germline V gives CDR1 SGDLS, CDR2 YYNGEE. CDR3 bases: TGTGCCAGCAGCGTCGGGGGGGCCAACTCCGGGGAGCTGTTTTTT. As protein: CASSVGGANSGELFF.

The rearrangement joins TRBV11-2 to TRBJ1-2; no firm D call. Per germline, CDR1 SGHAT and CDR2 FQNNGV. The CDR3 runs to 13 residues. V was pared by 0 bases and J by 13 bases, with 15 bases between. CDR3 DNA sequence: TGTGCCAGCAGCTTAGAGGGCACTACATACCCCACCTTC. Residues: CASSLEGTTYPTF. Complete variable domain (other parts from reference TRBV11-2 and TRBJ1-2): EAGVAQSPRYKIIEKRQSVAFWCNPISGHATLYWYQQILGQGPKLLIQFQNNGVVDDSQLPKDRFSAERLKGVDSTLKIQPAKLEDSAVYLCASSLEGTTYPTFGSGTRLTVV.

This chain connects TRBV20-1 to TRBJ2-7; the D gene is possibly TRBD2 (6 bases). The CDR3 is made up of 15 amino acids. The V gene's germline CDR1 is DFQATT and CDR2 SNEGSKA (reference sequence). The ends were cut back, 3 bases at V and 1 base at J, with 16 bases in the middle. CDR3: CSASGPGDFSYEQYV. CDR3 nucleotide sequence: TGCAGTGCTAGCGGCCCCGGGGACTTTTCCTACGAGCAGTACGTC.